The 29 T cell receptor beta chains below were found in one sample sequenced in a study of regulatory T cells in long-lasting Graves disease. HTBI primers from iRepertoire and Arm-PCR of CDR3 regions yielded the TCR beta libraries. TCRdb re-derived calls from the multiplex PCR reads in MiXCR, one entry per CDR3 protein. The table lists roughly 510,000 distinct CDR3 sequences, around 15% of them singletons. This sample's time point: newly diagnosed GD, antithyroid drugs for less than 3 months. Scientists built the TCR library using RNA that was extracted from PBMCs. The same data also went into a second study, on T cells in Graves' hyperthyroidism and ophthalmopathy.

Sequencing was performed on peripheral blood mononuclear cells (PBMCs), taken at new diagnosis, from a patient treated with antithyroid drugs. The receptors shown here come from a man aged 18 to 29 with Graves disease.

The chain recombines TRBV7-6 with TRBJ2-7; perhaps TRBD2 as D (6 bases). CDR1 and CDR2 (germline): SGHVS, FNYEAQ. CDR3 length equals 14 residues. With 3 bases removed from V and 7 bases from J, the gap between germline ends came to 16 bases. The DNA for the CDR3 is TGTGCCAGCAGCTTTGAACCGGGACTCGGAGAGCAGTACTTC. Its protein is CASSFEPGLGEQYF. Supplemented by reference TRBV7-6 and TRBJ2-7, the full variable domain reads GAGVSQSPRYKVTKRGQDVALRCDPISGHVSLYWYRQALGQGPEFLTYFNYEAQQDKSGLPNDRFSAERPEGSISTLTIQRTEQRDSAMYRCASSFEPGLGEQYFGPGTRLTVT.

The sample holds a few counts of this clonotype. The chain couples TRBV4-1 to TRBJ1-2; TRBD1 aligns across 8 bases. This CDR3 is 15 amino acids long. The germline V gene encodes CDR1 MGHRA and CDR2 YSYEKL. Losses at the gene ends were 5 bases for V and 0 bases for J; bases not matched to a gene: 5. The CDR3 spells CASSVTGGSNYGYTF. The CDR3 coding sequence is TGCGCCAGCAGCGTCACAGGGGGTTCTAACTATGGCTACACCTTC.

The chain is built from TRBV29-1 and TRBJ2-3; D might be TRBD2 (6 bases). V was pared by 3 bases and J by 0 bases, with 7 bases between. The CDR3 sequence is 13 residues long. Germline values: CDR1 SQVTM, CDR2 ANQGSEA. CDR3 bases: TGCAGCGTTGAGGGGGGTAGCACAGATACGCAGTATTTT. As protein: CSVEGGSTDTQYF.

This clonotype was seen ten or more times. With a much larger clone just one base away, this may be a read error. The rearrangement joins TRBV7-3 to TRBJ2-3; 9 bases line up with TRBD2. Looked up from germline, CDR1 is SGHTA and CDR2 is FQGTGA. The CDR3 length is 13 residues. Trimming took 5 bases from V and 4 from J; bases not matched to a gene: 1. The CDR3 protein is CASSRLAADTQYF. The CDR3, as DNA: TGTGCCAGCAGCCGACTAGCGGCAGATACGCAGTATTTT. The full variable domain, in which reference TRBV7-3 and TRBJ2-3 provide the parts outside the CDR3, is GAGVSQTPSNKVTEKGKYVELRCDPISGHTALYWYRQSLGQGPEFLIYFQGTGAADDSGLPNDRFFAVRPEGSVSTLKIQRTERGDSAVYLCASSRLAADTQYFGPGTRLTVL.

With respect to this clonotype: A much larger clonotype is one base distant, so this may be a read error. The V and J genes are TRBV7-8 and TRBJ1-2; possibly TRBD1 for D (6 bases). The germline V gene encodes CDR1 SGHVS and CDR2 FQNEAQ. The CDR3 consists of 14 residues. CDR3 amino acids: CASSFEQGTDGHTF. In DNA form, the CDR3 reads TGTGCCAGCAGCTTCGAACAGGGTACGGATGGCCACACCTTC.

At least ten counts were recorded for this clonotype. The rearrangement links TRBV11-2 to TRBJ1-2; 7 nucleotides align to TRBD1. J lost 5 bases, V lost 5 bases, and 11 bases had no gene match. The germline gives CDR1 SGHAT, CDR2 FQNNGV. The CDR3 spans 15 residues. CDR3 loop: CASSTQTGLGYGYTF. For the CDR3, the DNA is TGTGCCAGCAGCACCCAGACAGGGTTGGGGTATGGCTACACCTTC.

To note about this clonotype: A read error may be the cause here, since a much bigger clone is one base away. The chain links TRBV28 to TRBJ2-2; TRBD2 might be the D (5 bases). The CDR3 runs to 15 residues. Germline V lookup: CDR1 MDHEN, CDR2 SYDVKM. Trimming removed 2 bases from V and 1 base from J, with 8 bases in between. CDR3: CASSLPAENTGELFF. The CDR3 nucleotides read TGTGCCAGCAGTTTACCAGCGGAGAACACCGGGGAGCTGTTTTTT.

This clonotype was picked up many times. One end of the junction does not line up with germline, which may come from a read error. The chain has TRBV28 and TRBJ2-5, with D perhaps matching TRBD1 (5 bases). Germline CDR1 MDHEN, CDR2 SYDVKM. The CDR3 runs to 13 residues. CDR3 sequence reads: CASSIDRSSARHF. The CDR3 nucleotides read TGTGCCAGCAGTATCGACAGATCCTCTGCTAGGCACTTC. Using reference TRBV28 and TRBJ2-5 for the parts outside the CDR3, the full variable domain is DVKVTQSSRYLVKRTGEKVFLECVQDMDHENMFWYRQDPGLGLRLIYFSYDVKMKEKGDIPEGYSVSREKKERFSLILESASTNQTSMYLCASSIDRSSARHFGPGTRLLVL.

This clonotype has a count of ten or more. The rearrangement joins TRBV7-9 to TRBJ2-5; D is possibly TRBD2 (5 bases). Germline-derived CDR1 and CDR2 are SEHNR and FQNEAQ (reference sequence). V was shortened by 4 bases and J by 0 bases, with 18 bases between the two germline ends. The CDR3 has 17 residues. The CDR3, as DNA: TGTGCCAGCAGCTCACTCCAGGCTAGCAGATACCAAGAGACCCAGTACTTC. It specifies CASSSLQASRYQETQYF. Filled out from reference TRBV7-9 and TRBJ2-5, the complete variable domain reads DTGVSQNPRHKITKRGQNVTFRCDPISEHNRLYWYRQTLGQGPEFLTYFQNEAQLEKSRLLSDRFSAERPKGSFSTLEIQRTEQGDSAMYLCASSSLQASRYQETQYFGPGTRLLVL.

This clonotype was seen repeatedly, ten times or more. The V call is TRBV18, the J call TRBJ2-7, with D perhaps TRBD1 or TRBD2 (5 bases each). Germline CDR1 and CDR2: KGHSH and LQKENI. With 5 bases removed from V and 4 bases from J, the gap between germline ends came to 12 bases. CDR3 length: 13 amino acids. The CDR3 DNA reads TGTGCCAGCTCAATAACGGGGCGGTACGAGCAGTACTTC. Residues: CASSITGRYEQYF. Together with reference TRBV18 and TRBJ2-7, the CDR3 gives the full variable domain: NAGVMQNPRHLVRRRGQEARLRCSPMKGHSHVYWYRQLPEEGLKFMVYLQKENIIDESGMPKERFSAEFPKEGPSILRIQQVVRGDSAAYFCASSITGRYEQYFGPGTRLTVT.

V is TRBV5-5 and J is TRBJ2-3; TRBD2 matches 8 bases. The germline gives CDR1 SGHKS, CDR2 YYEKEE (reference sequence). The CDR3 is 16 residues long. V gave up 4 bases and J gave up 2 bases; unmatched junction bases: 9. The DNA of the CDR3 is TGTGCCAGCAGCCCTCCAAAAGCGGGGGTCACAGATACGCAGTATTTT. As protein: CASSPPKAGVTDTQYF.

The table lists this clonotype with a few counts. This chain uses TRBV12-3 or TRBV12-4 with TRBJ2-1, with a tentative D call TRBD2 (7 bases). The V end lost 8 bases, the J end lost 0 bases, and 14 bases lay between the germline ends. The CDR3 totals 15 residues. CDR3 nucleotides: TGTGCCAGCGCGGGGGCGCTAAGCTCCTACAATGAGCAGTTCTTC. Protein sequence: CASAGALSSYNEQFF.

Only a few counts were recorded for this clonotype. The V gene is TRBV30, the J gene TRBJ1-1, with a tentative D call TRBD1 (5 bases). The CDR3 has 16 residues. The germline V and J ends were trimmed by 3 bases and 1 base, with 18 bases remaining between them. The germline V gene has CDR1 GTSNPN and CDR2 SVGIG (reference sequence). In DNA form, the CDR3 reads TGTGCCTGGAGCTTATCAGGAGGGGCGGGGAACACTGAAGCTTTCTTT. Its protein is CAWSLSGGAGNTEAFF.

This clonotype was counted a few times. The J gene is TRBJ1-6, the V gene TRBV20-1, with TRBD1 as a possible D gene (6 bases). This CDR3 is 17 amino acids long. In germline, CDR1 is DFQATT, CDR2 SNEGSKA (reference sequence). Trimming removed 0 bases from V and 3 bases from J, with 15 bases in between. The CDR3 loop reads CSARDRGGAGYNSPLHF. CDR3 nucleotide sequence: TGCAGTGCTAGAGATCGGGGGGGGGCAGGCTATAATTCACCCCTCCACTTT.

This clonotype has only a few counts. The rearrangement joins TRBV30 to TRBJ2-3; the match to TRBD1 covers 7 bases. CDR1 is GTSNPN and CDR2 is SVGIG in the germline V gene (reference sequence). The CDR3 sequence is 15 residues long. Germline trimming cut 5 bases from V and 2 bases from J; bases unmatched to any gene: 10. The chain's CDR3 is CAWERQGHATDTQYF. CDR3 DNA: TGTGCCTGGGAGAGACAGGGACATGCCACAGATACGCAGTATTTT. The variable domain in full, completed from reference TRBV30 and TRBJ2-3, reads SQTIHQWPATLVQPVGSPLSLECTVEGTSNPNLYWYRQAAGRGLQLLFYSVGIGQISSEVPQNLSASRPQDRQFILSSKKLLLSDSGFYLCAWERQGHATDTQYFGPGTRLTVL.

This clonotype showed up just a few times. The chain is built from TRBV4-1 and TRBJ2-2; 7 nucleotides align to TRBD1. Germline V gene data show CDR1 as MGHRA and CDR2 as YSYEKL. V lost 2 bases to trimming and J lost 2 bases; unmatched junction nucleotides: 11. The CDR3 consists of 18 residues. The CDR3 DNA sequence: TGCGCCAGCAGCCAATGGGGACAGACGAAGACTAACACCGGGGAGCTGTTTTTT. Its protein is CASSQWGQTKTNTGELFF.

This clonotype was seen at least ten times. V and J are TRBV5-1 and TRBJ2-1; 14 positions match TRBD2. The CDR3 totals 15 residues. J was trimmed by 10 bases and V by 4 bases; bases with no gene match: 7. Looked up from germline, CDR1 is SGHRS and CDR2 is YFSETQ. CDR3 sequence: CASSPGLAGGGEQFF. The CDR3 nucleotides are TGCGCCAGCAGCCCAGGACTAGCGGGAGGAGGGGAGCAGTTCTTC.

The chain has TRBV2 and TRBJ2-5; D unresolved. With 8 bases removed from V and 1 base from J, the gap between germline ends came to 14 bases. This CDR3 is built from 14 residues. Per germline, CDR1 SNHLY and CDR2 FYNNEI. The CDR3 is CASLGSAVQETQYF. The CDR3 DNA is TGTGCCAGCTTGGGATCAGCAGTCCAAGAGACCCAGTACTTC.

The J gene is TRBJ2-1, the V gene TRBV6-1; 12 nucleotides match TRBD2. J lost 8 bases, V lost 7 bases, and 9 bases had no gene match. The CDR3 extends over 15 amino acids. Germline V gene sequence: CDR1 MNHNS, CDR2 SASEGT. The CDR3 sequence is CASTLTSGSTYEQFF. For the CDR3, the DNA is TGTGCCAGCACCCTGACTAGCGGGAGTACTTATGAGCAGTTCTTC.

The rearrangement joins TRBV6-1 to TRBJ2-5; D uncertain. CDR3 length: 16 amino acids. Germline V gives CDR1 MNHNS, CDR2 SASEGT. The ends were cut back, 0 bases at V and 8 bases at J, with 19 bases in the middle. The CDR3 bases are TGTGCCAGCAGTGAAGCGCTTCACCGTACCACGGGCACCCAGTACTTC. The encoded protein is CASSEALHRTTGTQYF.

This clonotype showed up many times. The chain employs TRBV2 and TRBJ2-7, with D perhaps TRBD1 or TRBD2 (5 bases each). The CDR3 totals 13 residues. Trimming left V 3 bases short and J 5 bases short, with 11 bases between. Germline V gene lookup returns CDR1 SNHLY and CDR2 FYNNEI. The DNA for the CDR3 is TGTGCCAGCAGTGACACTCGGGGCGACGAGCAGTACTTC. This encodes CASSDTRGDEQYF.

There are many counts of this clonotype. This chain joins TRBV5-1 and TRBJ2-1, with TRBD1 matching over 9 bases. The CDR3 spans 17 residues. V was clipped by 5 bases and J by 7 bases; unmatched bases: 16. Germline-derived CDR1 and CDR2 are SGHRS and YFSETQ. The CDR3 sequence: CASRYPQGGTGSNEQFF. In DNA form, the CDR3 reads TGCGCCAGCAGATATCCCCAAGGCGGGACAGGGTCGAATGAGCAGTTCTTC.

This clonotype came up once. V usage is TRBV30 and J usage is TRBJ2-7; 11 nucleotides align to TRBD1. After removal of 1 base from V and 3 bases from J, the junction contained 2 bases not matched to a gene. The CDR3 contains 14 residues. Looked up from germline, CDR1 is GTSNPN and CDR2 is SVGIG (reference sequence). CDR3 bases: TGTGCCTGGAGTGGGACAGGGGGCATCTACGAGCAGTACTTC. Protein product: CAWSGTGGIYEQYF.

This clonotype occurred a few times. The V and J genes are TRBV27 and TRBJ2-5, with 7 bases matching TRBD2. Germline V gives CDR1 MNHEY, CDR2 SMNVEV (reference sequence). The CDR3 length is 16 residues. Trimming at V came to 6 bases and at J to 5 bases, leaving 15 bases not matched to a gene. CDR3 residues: CASRSRLGPGGETQYF. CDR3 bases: TGTGCCAGCAGATCCCGGTTAGGGCCCGGGGGGGAGACCCAGTACTTC.

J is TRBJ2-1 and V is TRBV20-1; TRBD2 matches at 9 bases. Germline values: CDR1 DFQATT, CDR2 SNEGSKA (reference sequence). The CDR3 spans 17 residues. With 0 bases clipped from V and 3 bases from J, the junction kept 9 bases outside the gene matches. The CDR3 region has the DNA TGCAGTGCTAGAGATCTACTAGCGGGTCTACACTACAATGAGCAGTTCTTC. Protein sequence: CSARDLLAGLHYNEQFF.

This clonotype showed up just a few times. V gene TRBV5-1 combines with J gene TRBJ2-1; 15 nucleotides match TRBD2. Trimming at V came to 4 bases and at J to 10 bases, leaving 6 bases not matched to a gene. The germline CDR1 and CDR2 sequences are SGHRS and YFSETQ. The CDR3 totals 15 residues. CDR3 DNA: TGCGCCAGCAGCGCGGGACTAGCGGGAGGACGGGAGCAGTTCTTC. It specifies CASSAGLAGGREQFF. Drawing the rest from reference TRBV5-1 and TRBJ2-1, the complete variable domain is KAGVTQTPRYLIKTRGQQVTLSCSPISGHRSVSWYQQTPGQGLQFLFEYFSETQRNKGNFPGRFSGRQFSNSRSEMNVSTLELGDSALYLCASSAGLAGGREQFFGPGTRLTVL.

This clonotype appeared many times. CDR3 in amino acids: CASSTQGWEQYF. CDR3 in DNA: TGTGCCAGCAGCACCCAGGGGTGGGAGCAGTACTTC. This rearrangement joins TRBV7-9 to TRBJ2-7; D is perhaps TRBD1 (6 bases). The ends were cut back, 5 bases at V and 7 bases at J, with 12 bases in the middle. This CDR3 comprises 12 residues. Germline V gene lookup returns CDR1 SEHNR and CDR2 FQNEAQ (reference sequence).

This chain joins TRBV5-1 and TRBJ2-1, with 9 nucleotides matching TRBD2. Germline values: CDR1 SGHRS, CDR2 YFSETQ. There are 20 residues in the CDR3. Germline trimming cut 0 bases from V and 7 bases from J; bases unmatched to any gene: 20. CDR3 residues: CASSLGLFWGTGTSINEQFF. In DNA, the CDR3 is TGCGCCAGCAGCTTGGGCCTTTTTTGGGGAACCGGGACTAGCATTAATGAGCAGTTCTTC. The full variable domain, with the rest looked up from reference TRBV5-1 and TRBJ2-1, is KAGVTQTPRYLIKTRGQQVTLSCSPISGHRSVSWYQQTPGQGLQFLFEYFSETQRNKGNFPGRFSGRQFSNSRSEMNVSTLELGDSALYLCASSLGLFWGTGTSINEQFFGPGTRLTVL.

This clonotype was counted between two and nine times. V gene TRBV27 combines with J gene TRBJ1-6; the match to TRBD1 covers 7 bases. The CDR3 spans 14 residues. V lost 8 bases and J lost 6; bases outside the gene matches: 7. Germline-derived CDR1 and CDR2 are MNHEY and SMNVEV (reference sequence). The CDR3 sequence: CASWGTGANSPLHF. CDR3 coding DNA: TGTGCCAGCTGGGGAACAGGGGCTAATTCACCCCTCCACTTT.